This T cell receptor beta chain stems from a study of blood T cell repertoires in COVID-19. Looking at the study overall: Some COVID-19 samples were acute and others convalescent; all came from the United States, Italy and Spain.

This CDR3 has 14 amino acids. The germline gives CDR1 MNHEY, CDR2 SVGAGI. Trimming at V came to 6 bases and at J to 4 bases, leaving 8 bases not matched to a gene. Assay used: immunoSEQ multiplex PCR; TCRdb lists only in-frame clones, some missing. The sample has roughly 390,000 clones; about 85% are singletons. What was sequenced was peripheral blood. V and J are TRBV6-5 and TRBJ2-7, with 8 bases matching TRBD2. This receptor was identified in a woman aged 18-35 years with acute or convalescent COVID-19. CDR3 DNA sequence: TGTGCCAGCAGGAGGGAACTAGCGGCGTACGAGCAGTACTTC. Protein product: CASRRELAAYEQYF.